This record looks at one TCR beta chain sequence and its context. The antigen it binds to is not known. It has no much larger one-base neighbor in the sample; base qualities were not kept. This sample was included in a study of T cell changes during pregnancy in multiple sclerosis (dated by TCRdb to between 2018 and 2020). With regard to the full study: The study looked at changes in the T cell repertoire across pregnancy in women with multiple sclerosis.

V is pruned by 4 bases and J by 6 bases, leaving 7 bases of the junction without a gene match. Sequences MNHEY (CDR1) and SMNVEV (CDR2) are obtained from the germline V gene (reference sequence). Spanning cysteine to phenylalanine, the CDR3 consists of 16 amino acids. Only the CDR3 DNA stays, 48 bases, in frame from base 1. Libraries were built with the immunoSEQ multiplex PCR assay. In TCRdb, the immuneACCESS table is reduced to in-frame sequences with V and J assigned. These tables do not hold every clone; where another copy was compared, an unresolved V gene accounts for under half, and the others remain unexplained. This sample lists roughly 54,000 clones; about 92% were detected once. The ten largest clonotypes hold approximately 0.6% of the sample.

The sequence is built from TRBV27 and TRBJ2-3, with 13 middle bases fitting TRBD2. The TCR comes from a female donor with multiple sclerosis, enrolled in a pregnancy study. Here the sequenced sample was CD4+ T cells from peripheral blood mononuclear cells, taken after pregnancy. DNA sequence: TGTGCCAGCAGTTCCCCAGGGACTAGCGGGGCCGATACGCAGTATTTT. The translation is CASSSPGTSGADTQYF.